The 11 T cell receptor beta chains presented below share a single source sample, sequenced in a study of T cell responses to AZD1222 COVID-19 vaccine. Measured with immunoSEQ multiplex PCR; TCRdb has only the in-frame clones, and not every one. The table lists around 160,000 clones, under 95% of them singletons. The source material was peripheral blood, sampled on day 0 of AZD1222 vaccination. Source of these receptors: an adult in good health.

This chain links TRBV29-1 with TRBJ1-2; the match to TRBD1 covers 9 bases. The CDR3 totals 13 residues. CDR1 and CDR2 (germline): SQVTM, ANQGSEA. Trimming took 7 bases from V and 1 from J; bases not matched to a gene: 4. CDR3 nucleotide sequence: TGCAGCGCTGGGACAGGGATTAACTATGGCTACACCTTC. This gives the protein CSAGTGINYGYTF. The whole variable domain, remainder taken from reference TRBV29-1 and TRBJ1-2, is SAVISQKPSRDICQRGTSLTIQCQVDSQVTMMFWYRQQPGQSLTLIATANQGSEATYESGFVIDKFPISRPNLTFSTLTVSNMSPEDSSIYLCSAGTGINYGYTFGSGTRLTVV.

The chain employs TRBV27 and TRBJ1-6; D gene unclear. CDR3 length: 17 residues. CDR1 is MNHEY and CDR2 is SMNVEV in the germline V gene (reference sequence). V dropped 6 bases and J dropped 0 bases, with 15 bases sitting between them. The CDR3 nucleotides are TGTGCCAGCAGCCCCGGCGCCGGGGACTCCTATAATTCACCCCTCCACTTT. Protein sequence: CASSPGAGDSYNSPLHF.

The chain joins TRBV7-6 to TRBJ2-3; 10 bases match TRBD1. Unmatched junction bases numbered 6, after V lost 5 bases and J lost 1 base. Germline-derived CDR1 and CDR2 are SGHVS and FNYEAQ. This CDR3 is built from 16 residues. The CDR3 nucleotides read TGTGCCAGCAGCATCAGGACAGGGGGAGGCACAGATACGCAGTATTTT. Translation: CASSIRTGGGTDTQYF. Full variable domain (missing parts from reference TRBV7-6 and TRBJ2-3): GAGVSQSPRYKVTKRGQDVALRCDPISGHVSLYWYRQALGQGPEFLTYFNYEAQQDKSGLPNDRFSAERPEGSISTLTIQRTEQRDSAMYRCASSIRTGGGTDTQYFGPGTRLTVL.

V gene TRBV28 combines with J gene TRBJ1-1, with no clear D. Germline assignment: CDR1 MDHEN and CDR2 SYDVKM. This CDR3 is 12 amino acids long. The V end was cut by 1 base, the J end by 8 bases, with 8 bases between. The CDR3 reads CASSLLLREAFF. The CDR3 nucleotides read TGTGCCAGCAGTTTATTACTGAGGGAAGCTTTCTTT.

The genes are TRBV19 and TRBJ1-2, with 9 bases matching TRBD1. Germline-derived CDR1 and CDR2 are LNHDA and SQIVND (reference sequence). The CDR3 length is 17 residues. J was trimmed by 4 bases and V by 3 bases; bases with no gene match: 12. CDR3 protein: CASSIVQGAVGGYGYTF. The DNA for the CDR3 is TGTGCCAGTAGTATTGTACAGGGGGCAGTAGGCGGCTATGGCTACACCTTC.

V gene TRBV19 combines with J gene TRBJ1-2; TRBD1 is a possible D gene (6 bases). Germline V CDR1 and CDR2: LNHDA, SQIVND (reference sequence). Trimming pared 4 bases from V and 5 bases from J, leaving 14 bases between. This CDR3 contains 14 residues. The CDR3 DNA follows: TGTGCCAGTAGTACCACAGGGAATTGGTATGGCTACACCTTC. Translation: CASSTTGNWYGYTF.

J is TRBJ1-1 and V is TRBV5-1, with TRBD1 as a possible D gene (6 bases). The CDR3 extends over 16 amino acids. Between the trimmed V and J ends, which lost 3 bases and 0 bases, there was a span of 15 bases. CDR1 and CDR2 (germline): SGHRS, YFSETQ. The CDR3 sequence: CASSSSGALMNTEAFF. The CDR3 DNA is TGCGCCAGCAGCTCCTCAGGGGCCTTGATGAACACTGAAGCTTTCTTT.

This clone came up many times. The CDR3 DNA is TGCGCCAGCAGGGGCAGCTCCTACGAGCAGTACTTC. Residues: CASRGSSYEQYF. This chain joins TRBV10-2 and TRBJ2-7; D unresolved. Between the trimmed V and J ends, which lost 6 bases and 0 bases, there was a span of 6 bases. CDR1 and CDR2 (germline): WSHSY, SAAADI. The CDR3 is 12 residues long.

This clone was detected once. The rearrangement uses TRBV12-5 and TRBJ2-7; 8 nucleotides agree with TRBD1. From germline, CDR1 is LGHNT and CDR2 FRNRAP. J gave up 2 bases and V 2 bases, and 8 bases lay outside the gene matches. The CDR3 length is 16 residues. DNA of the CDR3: TGTGCTAGTGGTTTGTTCCCCACAGGGGGAACCTACGAGCAGTACTTC. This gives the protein CASGLFPTGGTYEQYF.

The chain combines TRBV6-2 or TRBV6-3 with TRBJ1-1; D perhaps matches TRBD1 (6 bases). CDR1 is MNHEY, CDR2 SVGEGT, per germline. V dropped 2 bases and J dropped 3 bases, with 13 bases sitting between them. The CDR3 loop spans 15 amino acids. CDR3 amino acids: CASSYPRGQHTEAFF. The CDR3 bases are TGTGCCAGCAGTTACCCCCGGGGGCAGCACACTGAAGCTTTCTTT.

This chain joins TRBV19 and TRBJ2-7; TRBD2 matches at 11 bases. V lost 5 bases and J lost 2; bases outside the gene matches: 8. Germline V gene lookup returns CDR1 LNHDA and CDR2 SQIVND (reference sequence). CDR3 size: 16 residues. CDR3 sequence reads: CASSGISGRVPYEQYF. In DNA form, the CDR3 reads TGTGCCAGTAGTGGCATTAGCGGGAGGGTTCCCTACGAGCAGTACTTC. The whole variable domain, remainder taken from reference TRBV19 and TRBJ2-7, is DGGITQSPKYLFRKEGQNVTLSCEQNLNHDAMYWYRQDPGQGLRLIYYSQIVNDFQKGDIAEGYSVSREKKESFPLTVTSAQKNPTAFYLCASSGISGRVPYEQYFGPGTRLTVT.